Each of the 30 T cell receptor beta chains below was sequenced from the same sample in a study of blood T cell repertoires in COVID-19. Some clones are missing from TCRdb's copy, which holds only in-frame ones; the method was immunoSEQ multiplex PCR. Of tens of thousands of clones listed, 88% are singletons. Sequences were obtained from peripheral blood. Receptor source: a man aged 50-60 years with acute or convalescent COVID-19.

The chain carries TRBV21-1 and TRBJ2-1; TRBD2, as called in the table, went unchecked against the DNA. TRBV21-1 is classified as a pseudogene. The CDR3 runs 14 residues. Here the CDR3 DNA reads TGTGCCAGCAGCAAAGGCGGTAGTTACAATGAGCAGTTCTTC. Protein sequence: CASSKGGSYNEQFF.

This clone was found once. V is TRBV7-9 and J is TRBJ1-4; D call uncertain. The V end was cut by 8 bases, the J end by 7 bases, with 14 bases between. The germline CDR1 and CDR2 sequences are SEHNR and FQNEAQ (reference sequence). The CDR3 consists of 13 residues. The CDR3 DNA sequence: TGTGCCAGCTGTTGGGAGTCTTGTGAAAAACTGTTTTTT. Residues: CASCWESCEKLFF.

The chain links TRBV28 to TRBJ2-3, with TRBD1 matching over 10 bases. Germline CDR1 MDHEN, CDR2 SYDVKM. V shed 4 bases and J 2 bases; nucleotides not matched to a gene: 6. The CDR3 totals 16 residues. The CDR3, as DNA: TGTGCCAGCAGTTCGGGTGGGACAGGGGTCACAGATACGCAGTATTTT. Amino acid sequence: CASSSGGTGVTDTQYF.

The CDR3 nucleotides read TGTGCCAGTAACCTCAGGGATGAAAAACTGTTTTTT. This sequence encodes CASNLRDEKLFF. The chain employs TRBV19 and TRBJ1-4; weak D call: TRBD1 (5 bases). Germline loops: CDR1 LNHDA, CDR2 SQIVND (reference sequence). The V end lost 7 bases, the J end lost 6 bases, and 9 bases lay between the germline ends. This CDR3 comprises 12 residues.

This chain uses TRBV11-2 with TRBJ2-5, with TRBD2 identical over 7 bases. CDR1 SGHAT and CDR2 FQNNGV come from the germline V gene. With V trimmed by 5 bases and J by 1 base, 7 bases remained unmatched. CDR3 length equals 15 residues. The CDR3 region has the DNA TGTGCCAGCAGCCCTTCGCGCGGGGGCCAAGAGACCCAGTACTTC. This gives the protein CASSPSRGGQETQYF.

The chain combines TRBV9 with TRBJ2-2; 8 bases are a match to TRBD2. The ends lost 2 bases at V and 3 bases at J; junction bases unmatched: 18. Germline V lookup: CDR1 SGDLS, CDR2 YYNGEE. This CDR3 region has 20 residues. The CDR3 DNA reads TGTGCCAGCAGCGTGGCGGTCGGACGCGTCGGGAGGGCACACACCGGGGAGCTGTTTTTT. It yields the protein CASSVAVGRVGRAHTGELFF.

This clone has just a few counts. The chain recombines TRBV19 with TRBJ2-3; D unresolved. The germline gives CDR1 LNHDA, CDR2 SQIVND (reference sequence). The CDR3 runs to 14 residues. V gave up 3 bases and J gave up 7 bases, with 14 bases separating them. CDR3 sequence (DNA): TGTGCCAGTAGTATGGTGACGAGAGGTAATACGCAGTATTTT. Amino acid sequence: CASSMVTRGNTQYF.

The sample holds one count of this clone. V is TRBV24-1 and J is TRBJ1-3, with TRBD1 identical over 7 bases. From germline, CDR1 is KGHDR and CDR2 SFDVKD. The length of the CDR3 is 15 residues. Trimming removed 4 bases from V and 3 bases from J; junction bases left unmatched: 5. The chain's CDR3 is CATSESTGIGNTIYF. The CDR3 bases are TGTGCCACCAGTGAATCGACAGGGATTGGAAACACCATATATTTT.

The V gene is TRBV4-2, the J gene TRBJ1-5, with unresolved D. The CDR3 covers 15 residues. The V gene lost 5 bases and the J gene lost 1 base, with 12 bases spanning the gap. Germline CDR1 is LGHNA and CDR2 is YNFKEQ. The CDR3 reads CASSAGSKSNQPQHF. In DNA form, the CDR3 reads TGTGCCAGCAGCGCGGGGTCGAAGAGCAATCAGCCCCAGCATTTT.

This rearrangement joins TRBV18 to TRBJ2-1; D may be TRBD1 (6 bases). CDR1 and CDR2 from the germline V gene are KGHSH and LQKENI. V was shortened by 2 bases and J by 9 bases, with 17 bases between the two germline ends. The CDR3 runs 15 residues. The CDR3 DNA is TGTGCCAGCTCACCAGATGAAAACAGGGTGAGTGAGCAGTTCTTC. Translating it yields CASSPDENRVSEQFF.

This clone was detected only a few times. V gene TRBV3-1 (or the pseudogene TRBV3-2) combines with J gene TRBJ2-3, with 9 bases identical to TRBD2. Germline loops: CDR1 LGHDT, CDR2 YNNKEL (reference sequence). V shed 4 bases and J 5 bases; nucleotides not matched to a gene: 16. The CDR3 totals 18 residues. In nucleotides, the CDR3 is TGTGCCAGCAGCCCACGGTGGACTAGCGCTCCCGACGAAGATACGCAGTATTTT. The encoded protein is CASSPRWTSAPDEDTQYF.

This chain joins TRBV6-5 and TRBJ1-1; tentative D call: TRBD1 (6 bases). V was clipped by 6 bases and J by 4 bases, with 9 bases between them. There are 12 residues in the CDR3. In germline, CDR1 is MNHEY, CDR2 SVGAGI. CDR3 sequence reads: CASRARGTEAFF. The CDR3 coding sequence is TGTGCCAGCAGGGCCAGGGGCACTGAAGCTTTCTTT.

The CDR3 is CASSSGQLDYGYTF. CDR3 nucleotide sequence: TGTGCCAGCTCATCCGGACAGCTTGACTATGGCTACACCTTC. The rearrangement uses TRBV18 and TRBJ1-2, with D possibly matching TRBD1 (6 bases). Trimming pared 5 bases from V and 3 bases from J, leaving 13 bases between. The germline gives CDR1 KGHSH, CDR2 LQKENI. The CDR3 has 14 amino acids. The full variable domain, in which reference TRBV18 and TRBJ1-2 provide the parts outside the CDR3, is NAGVMQNPRHLVRRRGQEARLRCSPMKGHSHVYWYRQLPEEGLKFMVYLQKENIIDESGMPKERFSAEFPKEGPSILRIQQVVRGDSAAYFCASSSGQLDYGYTFGSGTRLTVV.

CDR3 residues: CATKATPTGEQYF. CDR3 DNA: TGTGCCACCAAAGCGACGCCTACGGGCGAGCAGTACTTC. The J gene is TRBJ2-7, the V gene TRBV24-1; D uncertain. Trimming stripped 8 bases from V and 6 bases from J, with 16 bases between. The CDR3 covers 13 residues. Germline loops: CDR1 KGHDR, CDR2 SFDVKD.

The V gene is TRBV13, the J gene TRBJ2-7; no clear D. V lost 5 bases and J lost 4, with 15 bases in between. Germline-derived CDR1 and CDR2 are PRHDT and FYEKMQ (reference sequence). The CDR3 is 14 amino acids. The CDR3 bases are TGTGCCAGCAGCCCCACCAGGTCTGGATACGAGCAGTACTTC. Its protein is CASSPTRSGYEQYF. The full variable domain, in which reference TRBV13 and TRBJ2-7 provide the parts outside the CDR3, is AAGVIQSPRHLIKEKRETATLKCYPIPRHDTVYWYQQGPGQDPQFLISFYEKMQSDKGSIPDRFSAQQFSDYHSELNMSSLELGDSALYFCASSPTRSGYEQYFGPGTRLTVT.

The chain is built from TRBV20-1 and TRBJ2-7, with D perhaps TRBD1 (6 bases). Trimming stripped 3 bases from V and 2 bases from J, with 14 bases between. CDR1 and CDR2 (germline): DFQATT, SNEGSKA (reference sequence). There are 14 residues in the CDR3. In DNA, the CDR3 is TGCAGTGCTAGTTTGGACAGTTGGCCCTACGAGCAGTACTTC. It specifies CSASLDSWPYEQYF.

The chain is built from TRBV29-1 and TRBJ1-1; D perhaps matches TRBD1 (5 bases). V lost 7 bases to trimming and J lost 5 bases, with 17 bases between them. This CDR3 region has 13 residues. Germline loops: CDR1 SQVTM, CDR2 ANQGSEA. DNA for the CDR3: TGCAGCGCCAAAAGCGGGGGGGGAACTGAAGCTTTCTTT. This sequence encodes CSAKSGGGTEAFF.

The genes are TRBV5-1 and TRBJ2-1; D is unresolved. Trimming took off 0 bases at V and 10 bases at J, with 8 bases between the two ends. Germline V lookup: CDR1 SGHRS, CDR2 YFSETQ. The CDR3 consists of 12 residues. The CDR3 DNA follows: TGCGCCAGCAGCTTGGTCGGCGGAGAGCAGTTCTTC. It is translated as CASSLVGGEQFF.

J is TRBJ1-4 and V is TRBV3-1 (or the pseudogene TRBV3-2); D is uncertain. The CDR3 sequence is 12 residues long. V was cut by 4 bases and J by 6 bases, with 6 bases left in between. Germline V gene sequence: CDR1 LGHDT, CDR2 YNNKEL (reference sequence). As DNA, the CDR3 is TGTGCCAGCAGCCTCCGAGATGAAAAACTGTTTTTT. This gives the protein CASSLRDEKLFF.

This sequence joins TRBV5-6 and TRBJ2-7; possible D gene TRBD1, 6 bases. The V gene's germline CDR1 is SGHDT and CDR2 YYEEEE. This CDR3 is built from 16 residues. The V gene lost 4 bases and the J gene lost 5 bases, with 22 bases spanning the gap. The CDR3 is CASSLIEQGVFDEQYF. The CDR3 coding sequence is TGTGCCAGCAGCCTTATCGAACAGGGAGTCTTCGACGAGCAGTACTTC.

This chain joins TRBV12-3 or TRBV12-4 and TRBJ1-1, with TRBD1 as a possible D gene (6 bases). CDR3 length: 13 residues. The germline V and J ends were trimmed by 3 bases and 4 bases, with 9 bases remaining between them. DNA for the CDR3: TGTGCCAGCAGTTTTAACAGGGCCACTGAAGCTTTCTTT. Its protein is CASSFNRATEAFF.

CDR3 sequence: CASSQTGLGANTEAFF. The CDR3 DNA reads as TGTGCCAGCTCACAGACAGGGTTGGGTGCGAACACTGAAGCTTTCTTT. V and J are TRBV18 and TRBJ1-1, with TRBD1 matching 7 bases. Germline values: CDR1 KGHSH, CDR2 LQKENI. The CDR3 runs to 16 residues. The junction had 9 bases not matched to a gene; V was cut back by 4 bases and J by 1 base.

V is TRBV30 and J is TRBJ2-1, with a possible D match to TRBD2 (5 bases). Germline V CDR1 and CDR2: GTSNPN, SVGIG (reference sequence). V dropped 4 bases and J dropped 7 bases, with 14 bases sitting between them. The CDR3 totals 13 residues. The CDR3 region is CAWTGGPQNEQFF. For the CDR3, the DNA is TGTGCCTGGACCGGCGGGCCTCAGAATGAGCAGTTCTTC.

CDR3 residues: CASSLEGTSDEQYF. The CDR3 DNA reads as TGCGCCAGCAGCTTGGAGGGGACTAGCGACGAGCAGTACTTC. The chain links TRBV5-1 to TRBJ2-7, with 10 bases matching TRBD2. Per the germline V gene, CDR1 is SGHRS and CDR2 is YFSETQ. Losses at the gene ends were 0 bases for V and 5 bases for J; bases not matched to a gene: 2. This CDR3 spans 14 amino acids.

The CDR3 loop is CASSFRLFLDSTDNEQFF. CDR3 DNA: TGTGCCAGCAGCTTTCGGTTGTTTCTCGACTCTACGGACAATGAGCAGTTCTTC. J is TRBJ2-1 and V is TRBV5-5, with D unclear. This CDR3 has 18 amino acids. V lost 2 bases to trimming and J lost 5 bases, with 23 bases between them. In germline, CDR1 is SGHKS, CDR2 YYEKEE (reference sequence).

This chain uses TRBV5-1 with TRBJ2-5; 11 bases are a match to TRBD2. The CDR3 totals 16 residues. The trim removed 4 bases at V and 5 bases at J, leaving 10 bases unmatched. Germline V gives CDR1 SGHRS, CDR2 YFSETQ. CDR3 protein: CASSQISGGADETQYF. In nucleotides, the CDR3 is TGCGCCAGCAGCCAAATTAGCGGGGGGGCCGATGAGACCCAGTACTTC.

The V call is TRBV5-1, the J call TRBJ2-5; 8 bases align to TRBD2. The CDR3 extends over 16 amino acids. Looked up from germline, CDR1 is SGHRS and CDR2 is YFSETQ. V dropped 0 bases and J dropped 5; count of bases not matched to a gene: 9. The CDR3 here is CASSLASIGGVETQYF. The CDR3, as DNA: TGCGCCAGCAGCTTGGCATCAATCGGGGGGGTGGAGACCCAGTACTTC.

The table lists this clone with a few counts. The rearrangement joins TRBV20-1 to TRBJ2-7, with 9 positions matching TRBD2. V dropped 3 bases and J dropped 2; count of bases not matched to a gene: 2. CDR1 is DFQATT, CDR2 SNEGSKA, per germline (reference sequence). The CDR3 is 13 residues long. CDR3: CSASPSGTYEQYF. The DNA for the CDR3 is TGCAGTGCTAGTCCTAGCGGGACCTACGAGCAGTACTTC.

The genes are TRBV5-4 and TRBJ2-3, with D hard to call. Germline CDR1 and CDR2: SGHNT and YYREEE (reference sequence). The CDR3 runs to 16 residues. With 0 bases removed from V and 1 base from J, the gap between germline ends came to 12 bases. CDR3: CASSLAAFSGTDTQYF. Here the CDR3 DNA reads TGTGCCAGCAGCTTGGCAGCGTTCAGCGGCACAGATACGCAGTATTTT.

This clone came up once. The chain carries TRBV7-9 and TRBJ2-2; 7 nucleotides match TRBD2. CDR1 and CDR2 from the germline V gene are SEHNR and FQNEAQ (reference sequence). V was pared by 4 bases and J by 6 bases, with 5 bases of the junction left unmatched. This CDR3 contains 14 residues. The CDR3, as DNA: TGTGCCAGCAGCTCGGGACTAACATCCGGGGAGCTGTTTTTT. Translation gives CASSSGLTSGELFF. Using reference TRBV7-9 and TRBJ2-2 for the parts outside the CDR3, the full variable domain is DTGVSQNPRHKITKRGQNVTFRCDPISEHNRLYWYRQTLGQGPEFLTYFQNEAQLEKSRLLSDRFSAERPKGSFSTLEIQRTEQGDSAMYLCASSSGLTSGELFFGEGSRLTVL.